Following are 27 T cell receptor beta chains from one sample sequenced in a study of blood T cell repertoires in COVID-19. Profiled with immunoSEQ multiplex PCR; TCRdb holds only in-frame clones, not every one. The table has around 280,000 clones, around nine tenths seen once. Sequencing input: PBMCs or T cells enriched from blood (not recorded which). These receptors all stem from a woman in her thirties or forties who had recovered from COVID-19.

The genes are TRBV29-1 and TRBJ1-2; 9 nucleotides agree with TRBD1. From germline, CDR1 is SQVTM and CDR2 ANQGSEA. The junction had 8 bases not matched to a gene; V was cut back by 7 bases and J by 8 bases. CDR3 size: 12 residues. Here the CDR3 DNA reads TGCAGCGCTTGGACAGGGGCTACAGGCTACACCTTC. This gives the protein CSAWTGATGYTF.

Only one count was recorded for this clone. The V call is TRBV5-1, the J call TRBJ1-2, with a tentative D call TRBD1 (5 bases). Germline CDR1 SGHRS, CDR2 YFSETQ. Trimming removed 0 bases at V and 3 bases at J, with 6 bases between. This CDR3 is built from 13 residues. CDR3 nucleotides: TGCGCCAGCAGCTTGGCAGGGTACTATGGCTACACCTTC. Translating it yields CASSLAGYYGYTF.

This clone occurred once. The chain has TRBV4-3 and TRBJ2-1; perhaps TRBD1 as D (9 bases). The CDR3 length is 17 residues. The germline V gene has CDR1 LGHNA and CDR2 YSLEER. Trimming removed 0 bases from V and 6 bases from J, with 18 bases in between. The DNA of the CDR3 is TGCGCCAGCAGCCAAGATCAGGGACAGGGACTAGTCAATGAGCAGTTCTTC. Amino acid sequence: CASSQDQGQGLVNEQFF.

J is TRBJ1-2 and V is TRBV4-2; 7 positions agree with TRBD1. V lost 0 bases and J lost 8; bases outside the gene matches: 9. The CDR3 length is 15 residues. CDR1 is LGHNA, CDR2 YNFKEQ, per germline. CDR3 in amino acids: CASSQEDRFQGGYTF. The CDR3 DNA is TGTGCCAGCAGCCAAGAGGACAGGTTCCAGGGGGGCTACACCTTC.

The J gene is TRBJ1-5, the V gene TRBV2, with 10 bases lining up with TRBD1. Looked up from germline, CDR1 is SNHLY and CDR2 is FYNNEI. CDR3 length: 15 amino acids. V shed 6 bases and J 6 bases; nucleotides not matched to a gene: 8. CDR3 coding DNA: TGTGCCAGCAGGCCTACCGGGACAGGGGCTCAGCCCCAGCATTTT. Translation gives CASRPTGTGAQPQHF. Using reference TRBV2 and TRBJ1-5 for the parts outside the CDR3, the full variable domain is EPEVTQTPSHQVTQMGQEVILRCVPISNHLYFYWYRQILGQKVEFLVSFYNNEISEKSEIFDDQFSVERPDGSNFTLKIRSTKLEDSAMYFCASRPTGTGAQPQHFGDGTRLSIL.

The chain joins TRBV5-1 to TRBJ1-1; D is unclear. The ends were cut back, 0 bases at V and 1 base at J, with 10 bases in the middle. Germline-derived CDR1 and CDR2 are SGHRS and YFSETQ. CDR3 length equals 15 residues. CDR3 sequence reads: CASSLARGRNTEAFF. DNA of the CDR3: TGCGCCAGCAGCTTGGCCCGTGGGAGGAACACTGAAGCTTTCTTT.

This rearrangement joins TRBV11-1 to TRBJ1-2, with 7 bases matching TRBD1. Trimming at V came to 6 bases and at J to 2 bases, leaving 12 bases not matched to a gene. The CDR3 consists of 16 residues. The germline V gene encodes CDR1 SGHAT and CDR2 FQDESV (reference sequence). CDR3 DNA: TGTGCCAGCAGTCGCCCAGAGACAGGGCTCAACTATGGCTACACCTTC. Protein sequence: CASSRPETGLNYGYTF.

The chain joins TRBV4-2 to TRBJ1-3; no firm D call. Per the germline V gene, CDR1 is LGHNA and CDR2 is YNFKEQ. The CDR3 has 15 residues. Trimming left V 0 bases short and J 0 bases short, with 6 bases between. The CDR3 nucleotides are TGTGCCAGCAGCCAAGATGAGGGCTCTGGAAACACCATATATTTT. Protein: CASSQDEGSGNTIYF.

The chain is built from TRBV5-6 and TRBJ2-5; D is possibly TRBD2 (5 bases). This CDR3 is built from 15 residues. Trimming cost V 1 base and J 3 bases, with 13 bases left between them. Germline CDR1 is SGHDT and CDR2 is YYEEEE. CDR3 residues: CASSLRRRSEETQYF. The CDR3 coding sequence is TGTGCCAGCAGCTTGCGCAGGAGGTCAGAAGAGACCCAGTACTTC.

V is TRBV14 and J is TRBJ2-2; tentatively, D is TRBD1 (6 bases). Per the germline V gene, CDR1 is SGHDN and CDR2 is FVKESK. This CDR3 has 16 amino acids. The ends were cut back, 3 bases at V and 2 bases at J, with 13 bases in the middle. In nucleotides, the CDR3 is TGTGCCAGCAGCCACACCGACAGGATAAACACCGGGGAGCTGTTTTTT. It specifies CASSHTDRINTGELFF.

The gene calls are TRBV6-5 and TRBJ1-2, with a tentative D call TRBD1 (6 bases). The germline V gene encodes CDR1 MNHEY and CDR2 SVGAGI. V was cut by 9 bases and J by 3 bases, with 11 bases left in between. This CDR3 contains 12 residues. The CDR3 nucleotides read TGTGCCAGGAGGGACACCGACTATGGCTACACCTTC. Protein: CARRDTDYGYTF.

For the CDR3, the DNA is TGTGCCACCAGCAGAGTCAGGGGCCCTGACACTGAAGCTTTCTTT. As protein: CATSRVRGPDTEAFF. This sequence joins TRBV15 and TRBJ1-1; TRBD1 is a possible D gene (6 bases). The CDR3 is 15 residues long. CDR1 is LNHNV, CDR2 YYDKDF, per germline (reference sequence). Trimming shortened V by 1 base and J by 3 bases, and 12 bases separated the two germline ends.

The chain has TRBV18 and TRBJ1-2, with 8 nucleotides matching TRBD1. In germline, CDR1 is KGHSH, CDR2 LQKENI. Trimming took 0 bases from V and 7 from J; bases not matched to a gene: 13. The CDR3 has 17 amino acids. The CDR3 DNA is TGTGCCAGCTCACCACCGTCGAGGACAGGGACTGAGTCTGGCTACACCTTC. Translation: CASSPPSRTGTESGYTF.

Worth noting for this clone: Other DNA sequences in the sample encode the same CDR3. V gene TRBV19 combines with J gene TRBJ1-3, with unresolved D. Germline CDR1 and CDR2: LNHDA and SQIVND (reference sequence). The germline V and J ends were trimmed by 3 bases and 3 bases, with 9 bases remaining between them. This CDR3 contains 14 residues. CDR3 DNA sequence: TGTGCCAGTAGTATTAGAGGGAGTGGAAACACCATATATTTT. It encodes CASSIRGSGNTIYF.

A few counts support this clone. This sequence joins TRBV6-5 and TRBJ2-7, with 9 bases aligning to TRBD2. Germline V gene sequence: CDR1 MNHEY, CDR2 SVGAGI. V shed 5 bases and J 0 bases; nucleotides not matched to a gene: 5. The CDR3 has 15 amino acids. In DNA form, the CDR3 reads TGTGCCAGCAGTACCCCAGCGGGAGGCTCCTACGAGCAGTACTTC. The encoded protein is CASSTPAGGSYEQYF.

V gene TRBV2 combines with J gene TRBJ1-5; TRBD1 might be the D (6 bases). Germline V lookup: CDR1 SNHLY, CDR2 FYNNEI. This CDR3 contains 18 residues. V shed 3 bases and J shed 2 bases, with 20 bases lying between them. The CDR3, as DNA: TGTGCCAGCAGTGATGGGGGGGCGCAGGGATATGGCAATCAGCCCCAGCATTTT. Its translation: CASSDGGAQGYGNQPQHF.

The genes are TRBV3-1 (or the pseudogene TRBV3-2) and TRBJ1-3; D is uncertain. The CDR3 runs 15 residues. Germline-derived CDR1 and CDR2 are LGHDT and YNNKEL (reference sequence). The germline V and J ends were trimmed by 5 bases and 0 bases, with 11 bases remaining between them. As DNA, the CDR3 is TGTGCCAGCAGCTCCTCACAGAGCTCTGGAAACACCATATATTTT. Its translation: CASSSSQSSGNTIYF.

This clone has just one count. The chain uses TRBV7-2 and TRBJ2-5; TRBD2 matches at 9 bases. This CDR3 contains 21 residues. The V gene's germline CDR1 is SGHTA and CDR2 FQGNSA. The ends lost 0 bases at V and 5 bases at J; junction bases unmatched: 22. The CDR3 DNA sequence: TGTGCCAGCAGCTTAGCGTATCCCGTTTATGTGGCTAGCGGGAAACGTGAGACCCAGTACTTC. Protein: CASSLAYPVYVASGKRETQYF.

The genes are TRBV25-1 and TRBJ1-2; a possible D gene is TRBD1 (5 bases). CDR1 is MGHDK and CDR2 is SYGVNS in the germline V gene. V was clipped by 0 bases and J by 3 bases, with 11 bases between them. This CDR3 comprises 15 residues. CDR3 in amino acids: CASSEYGQGHYGYTF. The CDR3 nucleotides are TGTGCCAGCAGTGAATATGGGCAGGGTCACTATGGCTACACCTTC.

V usage is TRBV2 and J usage is TRBJ1-3; TRBD1 matches at 7 bases. The CDR3 has 15 amino acids. CDR1 SNHLY and CDR2 FYNNEI come from the germline V gene. V was pared by 7 bases and J by 11 bases, with 17 bases of the junction left unmatched. The CDR3 here is CASKIGGRQGTPIYF. The CDR3 nucleotides read TGTGCCAGCAAAATCGGGGGAAGACAGGGAACCCCCATATATTTT. The whole variable domain, filled in from reference TRBV2 and TRBJ1-3, reads EPEVTQTPSHQVTQMGQEVILRCVPISNHLYFYWYRQILGQKVEFLVSFYNNEISEKSEIFDDQFSVERPDGSNFTLKIRSTKLEDSAMYFCASKIGGRQGTPIYFGEGSWLTVV.

The chain uses TRBV10-1 and TRBJ2-2; perhaps TRBD1 as D (5 bases). V lost 8 bases to trimming and J lost 5 bases, with 12 bases between them. Germline V gives CDR1 WNHNN, CDR2 SYGVQD (reference sequence). This CDR3 contains 13 residues. The CDR3 coding sequence is TGCGCCAGCTCCGACAGACAAACCGGGGAGCTGTTTTTT. Its translation is CASSDRQTGELFF.

This clone was detected only a few times. The chain uses TRBV5-5 and TRBJ1-4; TRBD1 is a possible D gene (6 bases). Germline assignment: CDR1 SGHKS and CDR2 YYEKEE (reference sequence). Trimming removed 10 bases from V and 8 bases from J, with 18 bases in between. This CDR3 spans 13 amino acids. The DNA of the CDR3 is TGTGCCTGGTCGGGGGGGCCCAGAGAAAAACTGTTTTTT. Its protein product is CAWSGGPREKLFF.

This chain uses TRBV5-4 with TRBJ2-7; D is perhaps TRBD2 (5 bases). This CDR3 has 15 amino acids. Germline-derived CDR1 and CDR2 are SGHNT and YYREEE (reference sequence). V gave up 7 bases and J gave up 1 base, with 18 bases separating them. The CDR3 loop is CASQADKDFSYEQYF. The CDR3 DNA sequence: TGTGCCAGCCAGGCCGACAAGGACTTTTCCTACGAGCAGTACTTC.

The chain couples TRBV30 to TRBJ2-3, with TRBD2 matching over 8 bases. V was clipped by 4 bases and J by 3 bases; unmatched bases: 6. The germline gives CDR1 GTSNPN, CDR2 SVGIG (reference sequence). The CDR3 loop spans 14 amino acids. CDR3 in DNA: TGTGCCTGGAAGTGGCGGGAGGTTACAGATACGCAGTATTTT. Its translation: CAWKWREVTDTQYF.

The chain links TRBV6-5 to TRBJ1-1; 7 nucleotides match TRBD1. CDR1 MNHEY and CDR2 SVGAGI come from the germline V gene. The CDR3 totals 16 residues. The V gene end was trimmed by 4 bases and the J gene end by 1 base; junction bases not matched to a gene: 9. CDR3 DNA sequence: TGTGCCAGCAGTTTGAGACCGGGACAGACGAACACTGAAGCTTTCTTT. It encodes CASSLRPGQTNTEAFF.

The chain has TRBV12-5 and TRBJ2-7; 16 nucleotides match TRBD2. The V segment lost 6 bases and the J segment 4 bases; nucleotides outside the gene matches: 6. Germline CDR1 LGHNT, CDR2 FRNRAP. The CDR3 contains 16 residues. The CDR3 here is CASGRGTSGRVYEQYF. The CDR3 DNA reads TGTGCTAGTGGCCGAGGGACTAGCGGGAGGGTGTACGAGCAGTACTTC.

In regard to this clone: Germline is not matched at one junction end, which may reflect a read error. This chain connects TRBV6-5 to TRBJ2-7, with 8 positions matching TRBD1. This CDR3 region has 12 residues. Germline values: CDR1 MNHEY, CDR2 SVGAGI. CDR3 nucleotides: TGTGCCAGCAGGGCCGGACAGGGTGTACCTCACTTC. It specifies CASRAGQGVPHF.